The 20 T cell receptor beta chains presented below share a single source sample, sequenced in a study of T cell changes during pregnancy in multiple sclerosis. The data were produced by immunoSEQ multiplex PCR, yet TCRdb's version contains in-frame clones alone and is incomplete. The data contain under 80,000 clones, approximately 86% of them singletons. The material was peripheral blood, obtained in the first trimester of pregnancy. These receptors all come from a female donor with multiple sclerosis, enrolled in a pregnancy study.

This clone has more than one count but fewer than ten. This rearrangement joins TRBV7-9 to TRBJ1-4; D is undetermined. The CDR3 contains 15 residues. V shed 11 bases and J shed 8 bases, with 24 bases lying between them. Per the germline V gene, CDR1 is SEHNR and CDR2 is FQNEAQ (reference sequence). The CDR3 spells CAGLTLTEAGEKLFF. The CDR3 DNA reads as TGTGCCGGCCTAACTTTGACGGAGGCGGGCGAAAAACTGTTTTTT. The full variable domain, rest sourced from reference TRBV7-9 and TRBJ1-4, is DTGVSQNPRHKITKRGQNVTFRCDPISEHNRLYWYRQTLGQGPEFLTYFQNEAQLEKSRLLSDRFSAERPKGSFSTLEIQRTEQGDSAMYLCAGLTLTEAGEKLFFGSGTQLSVL.

The rearrangement uses TRBV7-8 and TRBJ2-7; D perhaps matches TRBD1 (7 bases). V was shortened by 1 base and J by 6 bases, with 31 bases between the two germline ends. The CDR3 has 20 amino acids. Germline loops: CDR1 SGHVS, CDR2 FQNEAQ. CDR3 region: CASSLDRIRDRVNRGVEQYF. Here the CDR3 DNA reads TGTGCCAGCAGCTTAGACCGAATCCGTGACAGGGTAAATAGGGGGGTCGAGCAGTACTTC.

The chain carries TRBV5-1 and TRBJ2-1; D gene uncertain. The ends were cut back, 0 bases at V and 5 bases at J, with 6 bases in the middle. CDR3 length: 13 residues. The germline gives CDR1 SGHRS, CDR2 YFSETQ. DNA for the CDR3: TGCGCCAGCAGCTTGGGTTACAACAATGAGCAGTTCTTC. Translation: CASSLGYNNEQFF.

The chain employs TRBV9 and TRBJ2-1; D is possibly TRBD1 (5 bases). The CDR3 is made up of 12 amino acids. CDR1 and CDR2 from the germline V gene are SGDLS and YYNGEE. V was trimmed by 2 bases and J by 6 bases, leaving 6 bases between them. CDR3: CASSVTVNEQFF. CDR3 bases: TGTGCCAGCAGCGTGACAGTCAATGAGCAGTTCTTC. Full variable domain (remainder filled in from reference TRBV9 and TRBJ2-1): DSGVTQTPKHLITATGQRVTLRCSPRSGDLSVYWYQQSLDQGLQFLIQYYNGEERAKGNILERFSAQQFPDLHSELNLSSLELGDSALYFCASSVTVNEQFFGPGTRLTVL.

The chain recombines TRBV30 with TRBJ1-1, with D uncertain. Trimming took off 8 bases at V and 0 bases at J, with 7 bases between the two ends. Germline loops: CDR1 GTSNPN, CDR2 SVGIG (reference sequence). This CDR3 region has 11 residues. The chain's CDR3 is CAGRLNTEAFF. In nucleotides, the CDR3 is TGTGCCGGCAGGTTGAACACTGAAGCTTTCTTT.

V usage is TRBV28 and J usage is TRBJ2-7; 8 positions agree with TRBD2. Germline V gene data show CDR1 as MDHEN and CDR2 as SYDVKM. V was clipped by 6 bases and J by 2 bases; unmatched bases: 9. The CDR3 sequence is 15 residues long. The CDR3 DNA is TGTGCCAGCAGCACACTAGCGGAGACCGCCTACGAGCAGTACTTC. Residues: CASSTLAETAYEQYF.

The chain joins TRBV5-1 to TRBJ2-2, with D possibly matching TRBD1 (6 bases). The germline gives CDR1 SGHRS, CDR2 YFSETQ. V gave up 4 bases and J gave up 4 bases, with 11 bases separating them. This CDR3 is built from 14 residues. Here the CDR3 DNA reads TGCGCCAGCAGCCGCCCACAGGGCACCGGGGAGCTGTTTTTT. Its translation: CASSRPQGTGELFF. Supplemented by reference TRBV5-1 and TRBJ2-2, the full variable domain reads KAGVTQTPRYLIKTRGQQVTLSCSPISGHRSVSWYQQTPGQGLQFLFEYFSETQRNKGNFPGRFSGRQFSNSRSEMNVSTLELGDSALYLCASSRPQGTGELFFGEGSRLTVL.

The chain couples TRBV30 to TRBJ2-1, with a tentative D call TRBD2 (6 bases). The CDR3 has 13 amino acids. From germline, CDR1 is GTSNPN and CDR2 SVGIG (reference sequence). The V and J ends lost 7 bases and 5 bases respectively, with 15 bases between them. CDR3 in amino acids: CASGLQVDNEQFF. The CDR3 DNA follows: TGTGCCTCGGGACTCCAAGTTGACAATGAGCAGTTCTTC.

The chain employs TRBV7-6 and TRBJ1-5; D call uncertain. The CDR3 runs to 13 residues. Per germline, CDR1 SGHVS and CDR2 FNYEAQ. Trimming pared 5 bases from V and 2 bases from J, leaving 7 bases between. CDR3 in amino acids: CASSLPGNQPQHF. The CDR3 DNA reads as TGTGCCAGCAGCCTCCCAGGCAATCAGCCCCAGCATTTT.

This sequence joins TRBV28 and TRBJ2-5; D remains unclear. Germline assignment: CDR1 MDHEN and CDR2 SYDVKM. V was cut by 6 bases and J by 5 bases, with 10 bases left in between. The CDR3 spans 12 residues. Written as DNA, the CDR3 is TGTGCCAGCAGGTCGAGGTGGGAGACCCAGTACTTC. It is translated as CASRSRWETQYF.

V gene TRBV5-6 combines with J gene TRBJ2-7, with TRBD2 matching over 9 bases. The V and J ends lost 6 bases and 2 bases, in that order; junction bases with no gene match: 6. This CDR3 is built from 14 residues. Germline V gene sequence: CDR1 SGHDT, CDR2 YYEEEE. CDR3 sequence (DNA): TGTGCCAGCACCCTGACTAGCGGAACCTACGAGCAGTACTTC. Protein product: CASTLTSGTYEQYF.

The CDR3 is CASSEPGRLSYEQYF. CDR3 DNA sequence: TGTGCCAGCAGTGAACCCGGGAGACTCTCCTACGAGCAGTACTTC. The chain uses TRBV25-1 and TRBJ2-7, with D possibly TRBD2 on 6 matching bases. V gave up 2 bases and J gave up 0 bases, with 11 bases separating them. The germline V gene encodes CDR1 MGHDK and CDR2 SYGVNS. The CDR3 extends over 15 amino acids.

This chain connects TRBV29-1 to TRBJ1-5; unclear D gene. Germline V gene lookup returns CDR1 SQVTM and CDR2 ANQGSEA. Trimming cost V 4 bases and J 5 bases, with 9 bases left between them. The CDR3 extends over 12 amino acids. CDR3 DNA: TGCAGCGTTGTTTCCGGGGATCAGCCCCAGCATTTT. This codes for CSVVSGDQPQHF.

The rearrangement uses TRBV7-2 and TRBJ2-7; TRBD1 might be the D (6 bases). Looked up from germline, CDR1 is SGHTA and CDR2 is FQGNSA. The CDR3 runs 12 residues. The ends were cut back, 4 bases at V and 3 bases at J, with 7 bases in the middle. CDR3 in DNA: TGTGCCAGCAGCTCACAGGGCTACGAGCAGTACTTC. It yields the protein CASSSQGYEQYF.

This sequence joins TRBV19 and TRBJ2-7; 7 nucleotides match TRBD1. CDR3 length: 15 residues. V was clipped by 4 bases and J by 2 bases; unmatched bases: 8. Germline CDR1 LNHDA, CDR2 SQIVND (reference sequence). The CDR3, as DNA: TGTGCCAGTAGTACGACCCGGGACAGCCCCTACGAGCAGTACTTC. Its translation: CASSTTRDSPYEQYF.

This clone was counted a single time. The chain recombines TRBV18 with TRBJ2-7; weak D call: TRBD2 (6 bases). The CDR3 totals 14 residues. V was pared by 2 bases and J by 2 bases, with 10 bases between. CDR1 and CDR2 (germline): KGHSH, LQKENI. This CDR3 is CASSPGGATYEQYF. For the CDR3, the DNA is TGTGCCAGCTCACCAGGAGGGGCAACCTACGAGCAGTACTTC. Full variable domain (rest looked up from reference TRBV18 and TRBJ2-7): NAGVMQNPRHLVRRRGQEARLRCSPMKGHSHVYWYRQLPEEGLKFMVYLQKENIIDESGMPKERFSAEFPKEGPSILRIQQVVRGDSAAYFCASSPGGATYEQYFGPGTRLTVT.

This rearrangement joins TRBV7-3 to TRBJ1-2; 8 bases are shared with TRBD1. This CDR3 has 15 residues. V lost 5 bases and J lost 8; bases outside the gene matches: 13. Germline V lookup: CDR1 SGHTA, CDR2 FQGTGA. The CDR3 here is CASSPNQRTGWGYTF. The DNA of the CDR3 is TGTGCCAGCAGCCCAAACCAAAGGACAGGGTGGGGCTACACCTTC.

This chain uses TRBV18 with TRBJ2-7; 9 bases align to TRBD2. The length of the CDR3 is 15 residues. V dropped 2 bases and J dropped 7; count of bases not matched to a gene: 9. CDR1 and CDR2 from the germline V gene are KGHSH and LQKENI. The CDR3 sequence is CASSPDPSGTQEQYF. DNA for the CDR3: TGTGCCAGCTCACCAGACCCTAGCGGGACTCAGGAGCAGTACTTC.

The chain uses TRBV5-1 and TRBJ2-1; 10 bases agree with TRBD1. V lost 3 bases, J lost 7 bases, and 7 bases stayed unmatched. Per germline, CDR1 SGHRS and CDR2 YFSETQ. This CDR3 has 15 residues. The CDR3 here is CASSSGTGVGNEQFF. The CDR3 DNA reads as TGCGCCAGCAGCTCCGGGACAGGGGTTGGGAATGAGCAGTTCTTC. Using reference TRBV5-1 and TRBJ2-1 for the parts outside the CDR3, the full variable domain is KAGVTQTPRYLIKTRGQQVTLSCSPISGHRSVSWYQQTPGQGLQFLFEYFSETQRNKGNFPGRFSGRQFSNSRSEMNVSTLELGDSALYLCASSSGTGVGNEQFFGPGTRLTVL.

The chain carries TRBV5-8 and TRBJ2-5; TRBD2 might be the D (6 bases). The germline CDR1 and CDR2 sequences are SGHTS and YDEGEE. Trimming left V 1 base short and J 4 bases short, with 8 bases between. The CDR3 is made up of 13 amino acids. The CDR3 here is CASSLQEGETQYF. DNA of the CDR3: TGTGCCAGCAGCTTGCAGGAGGGAGAGACCCAGTACTTC. Based on the CDR3 plus reference TRBV5-8 and TRBJ2-5, the full variable domain is EAGVTQSPTHLIKTRGQQATLRCSPISGHTSVYWYQQALGLGLQFLLWYDEGEERNRGNFPPRFSGRQFPNYSSELNVNALELEDSALYLCASSLQEGETQYFGPGTRLLVL.